This TCR beta chain came from a study of beta chain features in type 1 diabetes. Study-wide findings and caveats: There was a moderate but significant shortening of TCRB CDR3s in all four CD4+ subsets of Type 1 diabetes patients. Here, the possible influence of HLA type (on TCRB rearrangement) remained unresolved.

Since all of the isolated RNA was reverse transcribed, expressed TCRB transcripts were what got sequenced. The assay was immunoSEQ multiplex PCR, and TCRdb's table has in-frame clones only and misses some. The data show about 740,000 clones, roughly 12% seen once. Turning to this clone: The target antigen is unknown.

Between the trimmed V and J ends, which lost 6 bases and 3 bases, there was a span of 20 bases. Per the germline V gene, CDR1 is KGHSH and CDR2 is LQKENI. The CDR3 extends over 16 amino acids. Source material: naive CD4+ T cells from blood. The sequence came from a man between 18 and 29 years old with type 1 diabetes. The chain uses TRBV18 and TRBJ1-1; TRBD1 might be the D (6 bases). This chain's CDR3 is CASSPRVPGQYTEAFF. The CDR3 region has the DNA TGTGCCAGCTCTCCCAGAGTACCGGGACAATACACTGAAGCTTTCTTT.